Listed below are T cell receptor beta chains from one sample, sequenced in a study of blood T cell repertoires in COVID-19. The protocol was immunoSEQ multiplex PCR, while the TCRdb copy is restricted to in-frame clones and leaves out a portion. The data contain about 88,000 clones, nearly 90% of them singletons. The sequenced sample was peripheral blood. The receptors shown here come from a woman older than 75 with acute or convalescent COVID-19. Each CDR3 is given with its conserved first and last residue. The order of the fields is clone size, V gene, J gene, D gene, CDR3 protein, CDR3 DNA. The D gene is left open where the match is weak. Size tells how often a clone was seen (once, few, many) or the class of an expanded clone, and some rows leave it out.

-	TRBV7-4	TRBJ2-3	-	CASSLRTANTDTQYF	TGTGCCAGCAGCTTACGGACAGCTAACACAGATACGCAGTATTTT
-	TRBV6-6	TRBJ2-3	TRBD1	CASSTSGTGWADTQYF	TGTGCCAGCAGTACCTCCGGGACAGGGTGGGCAGATACGCAGTATTTT
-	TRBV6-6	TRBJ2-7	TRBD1	CASSFIQGFWEQYF	TGTGCCAGCAGTTTCATACAGGGGTTTTGGGAGCAGTACTTC
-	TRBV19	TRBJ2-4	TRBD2	CASSSRGVKNIQYF	TGTGCCAGTAGTTCCCGGGGGGTAAAAAACATTCAGTACTTC
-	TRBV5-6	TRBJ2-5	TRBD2	CASSISGGEETQYF	TGTGCCAGCAGCATCAGCGGGGGCGAGGAGACCCAGTACTTC
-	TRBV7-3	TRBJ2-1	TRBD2	CASSLTSGGRSYNEQFF	TGTGCCAGCAGCTTAACTAGCGGGGGGAGGTCCTACAATGAGCAGTTCTTC
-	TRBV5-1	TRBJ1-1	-	CASSLGGPGNTEAFF	TGCGCCAGCAGCTTGGGGGGGCCAGGGAACACTGAAGCTTTCTTT
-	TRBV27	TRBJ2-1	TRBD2	CASSSTLARLAMGRGWNEQFF	TGTGCCAGCAGTTCAACCCTCGCCCGTCTAGCGATGGGGCGGGGGTGGAATGAGCAGTTCTTC
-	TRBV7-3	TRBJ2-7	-	CASSLSPITSSYEQYF	TGTGCCAGCAGCTTATCCCCTATCACGAGCTCCTACGAGCAGTACTTC
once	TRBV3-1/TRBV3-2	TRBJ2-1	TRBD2	CASSQGLAGVGNEQFF	TGTGCCAGCAGCCAAGGCCTAGCGGGAGTAGGGAATGAGCAGTTCTTC
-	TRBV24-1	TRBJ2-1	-	CATSDYRNEQFF	TGTGCCACCAGTGACTACAGGAATGAGCAGTTCTTC
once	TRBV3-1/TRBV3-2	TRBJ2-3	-	CASSLLGADTQYF	TGTGCCAGCAGCCTCCTTGGAGCAGATACGCAGTATTTT
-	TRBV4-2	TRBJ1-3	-	CASSQGRGGGVSGNTIYF	TGTGCCAGCAGCCAAGGGCGTGGAGGGGGGGTCTCTGGAAACACCATATATTTT
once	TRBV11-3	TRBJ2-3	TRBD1	CASQDRESTDTQYF	TGTGCCAGCCAGGACAGGGAAAGCACAGATACGCAGTATTTT
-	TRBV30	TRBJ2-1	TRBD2	CAWSLAGSSEQFF	TGTGCCTGGAGTTTAGCGGGGAGTTCAGAGCAGTTCTTC
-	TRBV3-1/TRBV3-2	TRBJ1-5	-	CASSQTGLFNQPQHF	TGTGCCAGCAGCCAAACAGGGCTTTTCAATCAGCCCCAGCATTTT
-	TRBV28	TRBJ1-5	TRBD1	CASSPAGGDQPQHF	TGTGCCAGCAGTCCCGCAGGGGGCGATCAGCCCCAGCATTTT
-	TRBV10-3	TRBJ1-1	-	CAIRQVSNTEAFF	TGTGCCATCAGACAAGTATCGAACACTGAAGCTTTCTTT
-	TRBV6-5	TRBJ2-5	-	CASSYSRTAQETQYF	TGTGCCAGCAGTTACTCGAGGACAGCGCAAGAGACCCAGTACTTC
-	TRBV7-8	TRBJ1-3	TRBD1	CASSLASGQGNTIYF	TGTGCCAGCAGCTTAGCTTCGGGACAGGGAAACACCATATATTTT
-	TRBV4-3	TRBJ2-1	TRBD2	CASSQLAGGPSEQFF	TGCGCCAGCAGCCAGCTAGCGGGAGGGCCTTCTGAGCAGTTCTTC
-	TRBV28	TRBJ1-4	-	CASTFPGLTNEKLFF	TGTGCCAGCACTTTCCCGGGACTGACTAATGAAAAACTGTTTTTT
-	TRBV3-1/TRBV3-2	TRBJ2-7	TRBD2	CASSQVASGRGAQYF	TGTGCCAGCAGCCAAGTCGCTAGCGGGAGGGGCGCGCAGTACTTC
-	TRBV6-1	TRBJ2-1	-	CASSEAGRDEQFF	TGTGCCAGCAGTGAAGCAGGCAGGGATGAGCAGTTCTTC
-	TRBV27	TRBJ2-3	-	CASSPIGGGTDTQYF	TGTGCCAGCAGCCCGATAGGCGGGGGCACAGATACGCAGTATTTT
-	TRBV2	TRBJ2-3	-	CASRVLGAGTDTQYF	TGTGCCAGCAGGGTACTAGGAGCTGGAACAGATACGCAGTATTTT
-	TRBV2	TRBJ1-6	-	CASSDFSLPGDSPLHF	TGTGCCAGCAGTGATTTCTCATTACCAGGGGATTCACCCCTCCACTTT
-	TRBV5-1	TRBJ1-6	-	CASSLRGSGGLGNSPLHF	TGCGCCAGCAGTTTGAGAGGTAGCGGGGGACTAGGTAATTCACCCCTCCACTTT
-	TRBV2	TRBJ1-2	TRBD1	CASTGQGGGYTF	TGTGCCAGCACGGGACAGGGGGGCGGCTACACCTTC
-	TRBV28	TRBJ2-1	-	CASIPGSLSYNEQFF	TGTGCCAGCATCCCGGGGTCTCTCTCCTACAATGAGCAGTTCTTC
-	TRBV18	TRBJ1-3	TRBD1	CASSQPGQGSGNTIYF	TGTGCCAGCTCACAACCGGGACAGGGATCTGGAAACACCATATATTTT